This T cell receptor (beta chain) comes out of a study of blood T cell repertoires in COVID-19. Per the study methods: How many nucleated cells were present was estimated from reference gene primer amplification. Sequenced by immunoSEQ multiplex PCR; TCRdb stores in-frame clones only, minus some. The V and J calls and the clone size are those of that table, but D and trimming were determined from the DNA. The data contain approximately 250,000 clones, more than 85% of them singletons. Residents of about two dozen US areas, aged about 18 to 89 years, made up the participants. Trimming removed 6 bases from V and 1 base from J, with 10 bases in between. Germline CDR1 SGHDN, CDR2 FVKESK. The CDR3 sequence is 14 residues long.

The V and J genes are TRBV14 and TRBJ2-1; D gene uncertain. The sequence derives from a man in his forties or fifties who had been exposed to COVID-19. The source material was PBMCs or T cells enriched from blood (not recorded which). Written as DNA, the CDR3 is TGTGCCAGCAGTCCTCTATGGTCCTACAATGAGCAGTTCTTC. It encodes CASSPLWSYNEQFF.